These 29 T cell receptor beta chains originate from one sample sequenced in a study of T cells in Graves' hyperthyroidism and ophthalmopathy. Amplification of TCR beta CDR3 regions used RNA as the template. HTBI primers drove first-round RT-PCR of the TCR CDR3. MiXCR, run by TCRdb on the multiplex PCR reads, gives a single entry per CDR3 protein. The data hold 550,000 to 800,000 distinct CDR3 sequences, with around 16% observed a single time. Sample: blood. These receptors were taken from a man in his fifties with Graves' hyperthyroidism.

This clonotype was picked up a small number of times. This chain connects TRBV30 to TRBJ1-1; tentative D call: TRBD1 (6 bases). In germline, CDR1 is GTSNPN, CDR2 SVGIG (reference sequence). This CDR3 comprises 13 residues. Trimming stripped 0 bases from V and 5 bases from J, with 10 bases between. The CDR3 DNA follows: TGTGCCTGGAGTGTGGGACATTCTACTGAAGCTTTCTTT. It specifies CAWSVGHSTEAFF.

The J gene is TRBJ1-2, the V gene TRBV20-1, with 10 bases fitting TRBD1. Germline CDR1 reads DFQATT; CDR2 reads SNEGSKA (reference sequence). The J segment lost 10 bases and the V segment lost 1 base, leaving 3 bases of the junction unmatched. The CDR3 runs 12 residues. CDR3 DNA: TGCAGTGCTAGAGTAGGGACAGGGGTCTACACCTTC. Translation gives CSARVGTGVYTF.

This clonotype was observed many times. The chain joins TRBV24-1 to TRBJ2-1, with D tentatively TRBD2 (6 bases). Germline loops: CDR1 KGHDR, CDR2 SFDVKD. Trimming took 6 bases from V and 5 from J, leaving 19 bases between them. CDR3 length equals 16 residues. The CDR3 DNA sequence: TGTGCCACCAGTCCGCAACACGAACGCGGGGACAATGAGCAGTTCTTC. This sequence encodes CATSPQHERGDNEQFF.

This clonotype was seen at least ten times. The rearrangement joins TRBV7-9 to TRBJ2-1; TRBD2 matches at 9 bases. Germline trimming cut 5 bases from V and 0 bases from J; bases unmatched to any gene: 11. This CDR3 has 18 residues. The V gene's germline CDR1 is SEHNR and CDR2 FQNEAQ (reference sequence). The DNA for the CDR3 is TGTGCCAGCAGCCTACCGGTCGGGCGGGAGGGCTCCTACAATGAGCAGTTCTTC. This gives the protein CASSLPVGREGSYNEQFF.

This clonotype was counted at least ten times. J is TRBJ2-1 and V is TRBV7-2; D gene uncertain. CDR1 SGHTA and CDR2 FQGNSA come from the germline V gene. The CDR3 extends over 16 amino acids. V lost 5 bases to trimming and J lost 0 bases, with 14 bases between them. CDR3 amino acids: CASSVQAASSYNEQFF. The CDR3 nucleotides read TGTGCCAGCAGCGTGCAAGCTGCGAGCTCCTACAATGAGCAGTTCTTC.

The rearrangement uses TRBV2 and TRBJ1-1, with no clear D. Trimming cost V 6 bases and J 0 bases, with 14 bases left between them. CDR1 is SNHLY and CDR2 is FYNNEI in the germline V gene. This CDR3 region has 15 residues. This CDR3 is CASSQDTVMNTEAFF. The CDR3 DNA reads as TGTGCCAGCAGCCAAGATACGGTAATGAACACTGAAGCTTTCTTT.

The V and J genes are TRBV24-1 and TRBJ2-7, with no clear D. The V gene's germline CDR1 is KGHDR and CDR2 SFDVKD. The length of the CDR3 is 12 residues. Trimming removed 5 bases at V and 1 base at J, with 5 bases between. DNA for the CDR3: TGTGCCACCAGTGGGAATTCCTACGAGCAGTACTTC. Its translation: CATSGNSYEQYF.

This clonotype was detected ten times or more. The V gene is TRBV30, the J gene TRBJ1-2, with 7 bases lining up with TRBD1. V lost 5 bases, J lost 4 bases, and 4 bases stayed unmatched. In germline, CDR1 is GTSNPN, CDR2 SVGIG (reference sequence). CDR3 length equals 12 residues. CDR3 DNA: TGTGCCTGGGACAGGGCCCTCTATGGCTACACCTTC. Encoded protein: CAWDRALYGYTF.

This clonotype was picked up many times. The chain links TRBV11-2 to TRBJ2-1; D perhaps matches TRBD2 (5 bases). The CDR3 covers 16 residues. The V end lost 1 base, the J end lost 0 bases, and 10 bases lay between the germline ends. Germline V gene data show CDR1 as SGHAT and CDR2 as FQNNGV. The CDR3: CASSLVASSSYNEQFF. For the CDR3, the DNA is TGTGCCAGCAGCTTAGTAGCGTCAAGCTCCTACAATGAGCAGTTCTTC.

At least ten counts were recorded for this clonotype. The V gene is TRBV9, the J gene TRBJ1-6; 10 bases are a match to TRBD1. This CDR3 comprises 15 residues. Trimming removed 4 bases from V and 10 bases from J; junction bases left unmatched: 8. The germline gives CDR1 SGDLS, CDR2 YYNGEE. The CDR3 DNA is TGTGCCAGCAGCTCTATGACAGGGGGCTCCTCACCCCTCCACTTT. This gives the protein CASSSMTGGSSPLHF.

This clonotype appeared many times. This chain connects TRBV7-9 to TRBJ1-1; TRBD1 matches 7 bases. Germline CDR1 and CDR2: SEHNR and FQNEAQ (reference sequence). This CDR3 is built from 15 residues. With V trimmed by 5 bases and J by 1 base, 7 bases remained unmatched. As DNA, the CDR3 is TGTGCCAGCAGCCTACAGGGGCGGGGGAACACTGAAGCTTTCTTT. Its protein product is CASSLQGRGNTEAFF. Complete variable domain (other parts from reference TRBV7-9 and TRBJ1-1): DTGVSQNPRHKITKRGQNVTFRCDPISEHNRLYWYRQTLGQGPEFLTYFQNEAQLEKSRLLSDRFSAERPKGSFSTLEIQRTEQGDSAMYLCASSLQGRGNTEAFFGQGTRLTVV.

The rearrangement joins TRBV29-1 to TRBJ2-4, with a weak D call TRBD2 (5 bases). The CDR3 runs 13 residues. Trimming took 5 bases from V and 5 from J, leaving 13 bases between them. Germline CDR1 and CDR2: SQVTM and ANQGSEA. Here the CDR3 DNA reads TGCAGCGTTTTCTGGTTGGGAGAAAACATTCAGTACTTC. Translating it yields CSVFWLGENIQYF. Together with reference TRBV29-1 and TRBJ2-4, the CDR3 gives the full variable domain: SAVISQKPSRDICQRGTSLTIQCQVDSQVTMMFWYRQQPGQSLTLIATANQGSEATYESGFVIDKFPISRPNLTFSTLTVSNMSPEDSSIYLCSVFWLGENIQYFGAGTRLSVL.

Many counts were recorded for this clonotype. V usage is TRBV30 and J usage is TRBJ1-1, with D possibly matching TRBD1 (5 bases). Germline loops: CDR1 GTSNPN, CDR2 SVGIG (reference sequence). Trimming took off 0 bases at V and 4 bases at J, with 12 bases between the two ends. The CDR3 covers 14 residues. The CDR3 DNA sequence: TGTGCCTGGAGTGTAATGGGGCAGGGCACTGAAGCTTTCTTT. Encoded protein: CAWSVMGQGTEAFF. The full variable domain, with the rest looked up from reference TRBV30 and TRBJ1-1, is SQTIHQWPATLVQPVGSPLSLECTVEGTSNPNLYWYRQAAGRGLQLLFYSVGIGQISSEVPQNLSASRPQDRQFILSSKKLLLSDSGFYLCAWSVMGQGTEAFFGQGTRLTVV.

This clonotype was detected a few times. The J gene is TRBJ1-5, the V gene TRBV6-1; no clear D gene. This CDR3 contains 13 residues. Trimming pared 8 bases from V and 7 bases from J, leaving 15 bases between. CDR1 and CDR2 (germline): MNHNS, SASEGT. The CDR3 sequence is CASLREVGQPQHF. Here the CDR3 DNA reads TGTGCCAGCCTGAGGGAGGTGGGGCAGCCCCAGCATTTT.

This clonotype has ten or more counts. The chain has TRBV12-3 or TRBV12-4 and TRBJ2-7; 8 nucleotides align to TRBD2. The trim removed 3 bases at V and 6 bases at J, leaving 13 bases unmatched. This CDR3 comprises 16 residues. The DNA for the CDR3 is TGTGCCAGCAGTTTCCACCTAGCGGGCACCCGGACCGAGCAGTACTTC. It yields the protein CASSFHLAGTRTEQYF.

This clonotype was observed a few times. The chain is built from TRBV20-1 and TRBJ2-1; TRBD2 agrees at 7 bases. CDR1 and CDR2 from the germline V gene are DFQATT and SNEGSKA (reference sequence). The CDR3 spans 15 residues. J gave up 6 bases and V 3 bases, and 11 bases lay outside the gene matches. The CDR3, as DNA: TGCAGTGCTAGCACATCGGGGGGAGTGGCCAATGAGCAGTTCTTC. Its protein is CSASTSGGVANEQFF.

This clonotype was seen ten or more times. The chain combines TRBV20-1 with TRBJ2-1, with D unclear. V lost 1 base and J lost 1, with 8 bases in between. The CDR3 spans 14 residues. Germline V gives CDR1 DFQATT, CDR2 SNEGSKA (reference sequence). CDR3 residues: CSARGPQSYNEQFF. Here the CDR3 DNA reads TGCAGTGCTAGAGGACCGCAATCCTACAATGAGCAGTTCTTC.

There are many counts of this clonotype. The chain carries TRBV11-2 and TRBJ1-5, with TRBD1 matching 8 bases. With V trimmed by 6 bases and J by 7 bases, 5 bases remained unmatched. The CDR3 is 13 residues long. The germline gives CDR1 SGHAT, CDR2 FQNNGV. For the CDR3, the DNA is TGTGCCAGCAGTACGACAGGGGCACAGCCCCAGCATTTT. Residues: CASSTTGAQPQHF.

This clonotype was picked up a small number of times. The CDR3 bases are TGTGCCAGCTCACCAATATATGCAGGGGTGGCAGATACGCAGTATTTT. Its translation is CASSPIYAGVADTQYF. The gene calls are TRBV18 and TRBJ2-3; D perhaps matches TRBD1 (6 bases). Trimming removed 2 bases at V and 4 bases at J, with 16 bases between. CDR1 is KGHSH, CDR2 LQKENI, per germline. The CDR3 spans 16 residues. The complete variable domain, with remaining parts taken from reference TRBV18 and TRBJ2-3, reads NAGVMQNPRHLVRRRGQEARLRCSPMKGHSHVYWYRQLPEEGLKFMVYLQKENIIDESGMPKERFSAEFPKEGPSILRIQQVVRGDSAAYFCASSPIYAGVADTQYFGPGTRLTVL.

This clonotype was detected many times. V gene TRBV6-1 combines with J gene TRBJ1-5; TRBD1 is a possible D gene (5 bases). Germline CDR1 is MNHNS and CDR2 is SASEGT. The CDR3 covers 13 residues. Trimming took off 5 bases at V and 5 bases at J, with 10 bases between the two ends. The DNA of the CDR3 is TGTGCCAGCAGTATAGCGGGGGATCAGCCCCAGCATTTT. Its translation is CASSIAGDQPQHF.

This clonotype was seen a handful of times. The chain recombines TRBV13 with TRBJ2-7; 7 bases fit TRBD1. The V gene's germline CDR1 is PRHDT and CDR2 FYEKMQ (reference sequence). Trimming at V came to 5 bases and at J to 1 base, leaving 8 bases not matched to a gene. The CDR3 loop spans 15 amino acids. This chain's CDR3 is CASSQEWTGSYEQYF. The CDR3 bases are TGTGCCAGCAGCCAAGAATGGACAGGATCCTACGAGCAGTACTTC.

This clonotype was recorded at least ten times. V usage is TRBV12-3 or TRBV12-4 and J usage is TRBJ1-5, with D unresolved. V lost 1 base, J lost 1 base, and 8 bases lay in between. The CDR3 is made up of 15 amino acids. DNA for the CDR3: TGTGCCAGCAGTTTAGGGTCGGGGAGCAATCAGCCCCAGCATTTT. This gives the protein CASSLGSGSNQPQHF.

The gene calls are TRBV9 and TRBJ2-7; 9 bases fit TRBD1. V was clipped by 4 bases and J by 2 bases; unmatched bases: 7. This CDR3 comprises 15 residues. Per the germline V gene, CDR1 is SGDLS and CDR2 is YYNGEE. The CDR3 loop reads CASSPLGTGTYEQYF. CDR3 sequence (DNA): TGTGCCAGCAGCCCGTTAGGGACAGGGACCTACGAGCAGTACTTC.

This chain joins TRBV6-5 and TRBJ2-7; a weak D match, TRBD1 (5 bases). The CDR3 consists of 15 residues. CDR1 and CDR2 from the germline V gene are MNHEY and SVGAGI. Between the trimmed V and J ends, which lost 4 bases and 0 bases, there was a span of 13 bases. The CDR3 protein is CASSSDLTGSYEQYF. Written as DNA, the CDR3 is TGTGCCAGCAGTTCCGACCTCACAGGCTCCTACGAGCAGTACTTC.

CDR3 amino acids: CASQHTERLKPQHF. CDR3 nucleotide sequence: TGTGCCAGCCAACACACAGAGCGGTTGAAGCCCCAGCATTTT. The chain links TRBV19 to TRBJ1-5; unclear D gene. The CDR3 covers 14 residues. Germline CDR1 and CDR2: LNHDA and SQIVND (reference sequence). The germline V and J ends were trimmed by 9 bases and 8 bases, with 20 bases remaining between them. Variable domain in full (rest from reference TRBV19 and TRBJ1-5): DGGITQSPKYLFRKEGQNVTLSCEQNLNHDAMYWYRQDPGQGLRLIYYSQIVNDFQKGDIAEGYSVSREKKESFPLTVTSAQKNPTAFYLCASQHTERLKPQHFGDGTRLSIL.

This sequence joins TRBV12-5 and TRBJ1-2, with TRBD1 identical over 9 bases. Looked up from germline, CDR1 is LGHNT and CDR2 is FRNRAP. CDR3 length: 19 residues. Trimming cost V 0 bases and J 8 bases; bases outside gene matches: 19. The CDR3 region is CASGLVTVPQQGAIRGYTF. As DNA, the CDR3 is TGTGCTAGTGGTTTGGTAACGGTACCACAACAGGGGGCAATCCGGGGCTACACCTTC.

The V call is TRBV20-1, the J call TRBJ2-7, with D tentatively TRBD1 or TRBD2 (5 bases each). Trimming stripped 8 bases from V and 0 bases from J, with 17 bases between. CDR1 and CDR2 from the germline V gene are DFQATT and SNEGSKA (reference sequence). CDR3 length equals 14 residues. This CDR3 reads CSTLPPGPSYEQYF. CDR3 in DNA: TGCAGTACCCTTCCCCCGGGACCCTCCTACGAGCAGTACTTC.

This clonotype was seen a handful of times. The rearrangement links TRBV19 to TRBJ2-7; TRBD2 matches 7 bases. Germline CDR1 LNHDA, CDR2 SQIVND (reference sequence). The CDR3 has 15 residues. The V gene end was trimmed by 6 bases and the J gene end by 0 bases; junction bases not matched to a gene: 8. The CDR3 loop reads CASRGEGPSSYEQYF. Written as DNA, the CDR3 is TGTGCCAGTAGGGGGGAGGGCCCGAGCTCCTACGAGCAGTACTTC.

This sequence joins TRBV12-3 or TRBV12-4 and TRBJ2-1; 10 positions agree with TRBD2. The CDR3 has 16 residues. Germline trimming cut 3 bases from V and 9 bases from J; bases unmatched to any gene: 11. For the CDR3, the DNA is TGTGCCAGCAGTTTTCCCTCTAGCGGGAGTCCTGGTGAGCAGTTCTTC. This encodes CASSFPSSGSPGEQFF.